This T cell receptor (beta chain) was captured by sequencing in a study of cytomegalovirus exposure and HLA in healthy donors. General study findings and limits: Later analysis identified a missense DCLRE1C variant that was linked to TCR beta V- and J-gene trimming.

PCR primers comprised 60 Vbeta and 13 Jbeta primers. Sequencing used immunoSEQ multiplex PCR; TCRdb keeps in-frame clones, though not all of them. The profile shows 90,000 or so clones, roughly 69% of them singletons. Looked up from germline, CDR1 is MDHEN and CDR2 is SYDVKM. V was clipped by 7 bases and J by 5 bases; unmatched bases: 11. There are 16 residues in the CDR3. About this clone itself: What it recognizes is unknown.

Sequencing was performed on PBMCs. This sequence was found in a man aged 50 to 60 in good health and CMV-seronegative. The V gene is TRBV28, the J gene TRBJ2-5, with 12 bases identical to TRBD1. CDR3 amino acids: CASNFPGQGAGETQYF. The DNA for the CDR3 is TGTGCCAGCAATTTCCCGGGACAGGGGGCAGGGGAGACCCAGTACTTC.